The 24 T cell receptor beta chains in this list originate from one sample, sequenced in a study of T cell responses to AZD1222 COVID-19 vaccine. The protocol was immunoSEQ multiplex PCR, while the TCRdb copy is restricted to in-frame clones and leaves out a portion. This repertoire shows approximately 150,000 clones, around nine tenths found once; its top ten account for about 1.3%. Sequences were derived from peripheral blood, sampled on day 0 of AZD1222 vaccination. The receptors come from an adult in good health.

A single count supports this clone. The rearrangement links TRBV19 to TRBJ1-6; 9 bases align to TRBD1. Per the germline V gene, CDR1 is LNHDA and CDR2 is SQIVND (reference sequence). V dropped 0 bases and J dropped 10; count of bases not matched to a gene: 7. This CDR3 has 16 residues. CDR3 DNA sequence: TGTGCCAGTAGTATAGATTCCGGGACAGGGAGGTCACCCCTCCACTTT. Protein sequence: CASSIDSGTGRSPLHF.

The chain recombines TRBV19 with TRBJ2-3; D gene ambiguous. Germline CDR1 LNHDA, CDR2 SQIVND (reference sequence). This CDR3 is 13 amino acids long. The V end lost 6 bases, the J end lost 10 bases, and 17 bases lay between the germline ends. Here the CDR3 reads CASSPLLAPSQYF. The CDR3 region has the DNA TGTGCCAGTAGCCCCCTTTTGGCCCCATCGCAGTATTTT.

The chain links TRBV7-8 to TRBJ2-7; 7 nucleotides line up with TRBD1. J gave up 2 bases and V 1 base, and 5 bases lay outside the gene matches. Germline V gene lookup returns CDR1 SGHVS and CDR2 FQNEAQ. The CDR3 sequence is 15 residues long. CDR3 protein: CASSLGLQGTYEQYF. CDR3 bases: TGTGCCAGCAGCTTAGGTTTACAGGGGACCTACGAGCAGTACTTC.

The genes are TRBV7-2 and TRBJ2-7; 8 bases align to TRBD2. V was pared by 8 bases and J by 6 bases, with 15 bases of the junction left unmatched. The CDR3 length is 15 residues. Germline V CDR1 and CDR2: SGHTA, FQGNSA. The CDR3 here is CASRLHGTSFSEQYF. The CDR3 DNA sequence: TGTGCCAGCCGCCTCCACGGGACTAGTTTCTCCGAGCAGTACTTC.

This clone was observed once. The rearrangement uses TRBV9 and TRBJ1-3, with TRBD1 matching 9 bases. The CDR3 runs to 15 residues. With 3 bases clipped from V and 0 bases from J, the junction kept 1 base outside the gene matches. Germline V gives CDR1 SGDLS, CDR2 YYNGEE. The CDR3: CASSETGGSGNTIYF. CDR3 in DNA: TGTGCCAGCAGCGAGACAGGGGGCTCTGGAAACACCATATATTTT.

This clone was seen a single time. For the CDR3, the DNA is TGTGCCAGCAGCTTCGGGGACGCCCACCACAATGAGCAGTTCTTC. The encoded protein is CASSFGDAHHNEQFF. The genes are TRBV11-2 and TRBJ2-1; D tentatively fits TRBD1 or TRBD2 (5 bases each). Germline CDR1 and CDR2: SGHAT and FQNNGV. V was clipped by 3 bases and J by 5 bases, with 14 bases between them. The CDR3 covers 15 residues.

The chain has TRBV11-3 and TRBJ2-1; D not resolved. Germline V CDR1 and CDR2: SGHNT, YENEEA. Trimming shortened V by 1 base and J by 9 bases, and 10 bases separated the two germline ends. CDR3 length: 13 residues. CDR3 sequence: CASSLVGWGEQFF. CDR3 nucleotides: TGTGCCAGCAGCTTAGTGGGGTGGGGTGAGCAGTTCTTC.

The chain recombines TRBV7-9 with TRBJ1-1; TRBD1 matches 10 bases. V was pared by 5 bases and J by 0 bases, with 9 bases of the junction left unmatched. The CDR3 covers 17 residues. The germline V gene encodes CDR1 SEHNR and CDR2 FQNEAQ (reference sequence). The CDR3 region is CASSETRQGAMNTEAFF. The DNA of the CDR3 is TGTGCCAGCAGCGAAACCCGACAGGGGGCTATGAACACTGAAGCTTTCTTT.

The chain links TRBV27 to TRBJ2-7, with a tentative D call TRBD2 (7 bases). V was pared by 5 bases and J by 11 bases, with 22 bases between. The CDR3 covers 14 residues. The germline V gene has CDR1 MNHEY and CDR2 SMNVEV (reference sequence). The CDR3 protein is CASSVGGTQPSKYF. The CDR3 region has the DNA TGTGCCAGCAGTGTGGGAGGGACACAGCCTAGCAAGTACTTC.

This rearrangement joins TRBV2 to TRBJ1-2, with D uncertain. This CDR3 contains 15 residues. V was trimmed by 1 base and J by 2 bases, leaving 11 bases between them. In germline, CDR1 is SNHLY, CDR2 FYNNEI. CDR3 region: CASSEGLTVNYGYTF. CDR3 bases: TGTGCCAGCAGTGAAGGACTTACAGTGAACTATGGCTACACCTTC.

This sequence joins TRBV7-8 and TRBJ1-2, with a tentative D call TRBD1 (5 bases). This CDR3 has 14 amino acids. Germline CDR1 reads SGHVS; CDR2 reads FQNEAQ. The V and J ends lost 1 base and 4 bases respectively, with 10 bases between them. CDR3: CASSLGKRGYGYTF. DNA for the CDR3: TGTGCCAGCAGCTTAGGAAAGAGGGGCTATGGCTACACCTTC.

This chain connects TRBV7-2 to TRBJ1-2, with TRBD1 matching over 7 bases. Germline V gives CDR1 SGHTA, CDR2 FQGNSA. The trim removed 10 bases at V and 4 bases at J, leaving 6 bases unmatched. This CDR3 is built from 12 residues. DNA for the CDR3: TGTGCCACGACAGGGTCGCCCTATGGCTACACCTTC. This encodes CATTGSPYGYTF.

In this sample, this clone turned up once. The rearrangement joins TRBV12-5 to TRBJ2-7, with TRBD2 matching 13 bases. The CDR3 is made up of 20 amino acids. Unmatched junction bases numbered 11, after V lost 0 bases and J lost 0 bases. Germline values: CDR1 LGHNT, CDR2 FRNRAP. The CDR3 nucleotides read TGTGCTAGTGGTTTGGTAATAGGACTAGCGGGAGATAAAAGCTCCTACGAGCAGTACTTC. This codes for CASGLVIGLAGDKSSYEQYF.

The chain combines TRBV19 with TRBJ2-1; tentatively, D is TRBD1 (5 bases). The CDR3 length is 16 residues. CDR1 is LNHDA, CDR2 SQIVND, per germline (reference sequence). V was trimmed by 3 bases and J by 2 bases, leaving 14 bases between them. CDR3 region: CASSIQGGMTYNEQFF. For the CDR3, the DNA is TGTGCCAGTAGTATTCAGGGCGGTATGACCTACAATGAGCAGTTCTTC.

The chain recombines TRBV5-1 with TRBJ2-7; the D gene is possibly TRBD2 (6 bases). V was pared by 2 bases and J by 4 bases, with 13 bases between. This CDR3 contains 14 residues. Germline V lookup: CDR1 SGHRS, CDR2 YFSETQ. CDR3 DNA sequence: TGCGCCAGCAGCTTAGGAGGGGTTGGTTACGAGCAGTACTTC. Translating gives CASSLGGVGYEQYF.

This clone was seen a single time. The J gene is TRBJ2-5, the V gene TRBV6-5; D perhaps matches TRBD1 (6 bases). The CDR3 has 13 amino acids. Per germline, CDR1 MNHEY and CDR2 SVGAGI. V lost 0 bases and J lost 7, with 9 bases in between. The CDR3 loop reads CASSYSAGATQYF. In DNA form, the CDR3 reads TGTGCCAGCAGTTACTCGGCAGGGGCGACCCAGTACTTC.

CDR3 amino acids: CASSPLVGGARDTQYF. The CDR3 DNA follows: TGTGCCAGCTCACCATTGGTTGGCGGGGCGAGGGATACGCAGTATTTT. J is TRBJ2-3 and V is TRBV18; D might be TRBD2 (6 bases). The CDR3 runs to 16 residues. The germline V gene has CDR1 KGHSH and CDR2 LQKENI. With 2 bases removed from V and 6 bases from J, the gap between germline ends came to 18 bases.

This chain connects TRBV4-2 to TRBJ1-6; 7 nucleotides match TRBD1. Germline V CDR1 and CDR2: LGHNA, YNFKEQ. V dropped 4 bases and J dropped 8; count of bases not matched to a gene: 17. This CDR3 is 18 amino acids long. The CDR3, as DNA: TGTGCCAGCAGCCGTCCCCCGGGACAGACTCTTTACGATTCACCCCTCCACTTT. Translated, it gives CASSRPPGQTLYDSPLHF.

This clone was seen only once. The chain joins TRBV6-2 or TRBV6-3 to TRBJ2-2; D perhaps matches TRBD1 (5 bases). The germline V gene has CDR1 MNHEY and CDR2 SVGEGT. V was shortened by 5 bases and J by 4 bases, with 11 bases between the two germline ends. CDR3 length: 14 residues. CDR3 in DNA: TGTGCCAGCAGTATTTGGGGCCCCACCGGGGAGCTGTTTTTT. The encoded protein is CASSIWGPTGELFF.

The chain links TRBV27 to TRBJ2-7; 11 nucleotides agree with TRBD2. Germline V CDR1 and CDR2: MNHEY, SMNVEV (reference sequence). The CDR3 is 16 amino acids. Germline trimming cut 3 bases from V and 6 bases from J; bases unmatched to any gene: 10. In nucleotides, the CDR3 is TGTGCCAGCAGTTTCGGGGGAGATAGCGGGAGGGCCGAGCAGTACTTC. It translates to CASSFGGDSGRAEQYF.

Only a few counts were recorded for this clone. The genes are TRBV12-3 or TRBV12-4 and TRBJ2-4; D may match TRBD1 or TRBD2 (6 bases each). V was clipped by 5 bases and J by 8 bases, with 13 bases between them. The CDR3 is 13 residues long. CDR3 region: CASSLDGGHIQYF. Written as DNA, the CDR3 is TGTGCCAGCAGTCTAGACGGGGGCCACATTCAGTACTTC.

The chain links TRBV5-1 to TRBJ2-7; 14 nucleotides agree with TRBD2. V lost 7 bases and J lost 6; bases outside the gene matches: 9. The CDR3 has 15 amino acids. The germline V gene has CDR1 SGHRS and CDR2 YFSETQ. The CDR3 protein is CASSASGLAGGEQYF. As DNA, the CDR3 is TGCGCCAGCTCCGCCTCCGGACTAGCGGGAGGCGAGCAGTACTTC.

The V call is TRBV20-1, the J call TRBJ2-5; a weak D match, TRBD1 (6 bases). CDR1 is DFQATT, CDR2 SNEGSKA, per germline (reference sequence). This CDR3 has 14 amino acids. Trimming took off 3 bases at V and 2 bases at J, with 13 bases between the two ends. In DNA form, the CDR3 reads TGCAGTGCTAGTATCCCCGGACAGCAAGAGACCCAGTACTTC. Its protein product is CSASIPGQQETQYF.

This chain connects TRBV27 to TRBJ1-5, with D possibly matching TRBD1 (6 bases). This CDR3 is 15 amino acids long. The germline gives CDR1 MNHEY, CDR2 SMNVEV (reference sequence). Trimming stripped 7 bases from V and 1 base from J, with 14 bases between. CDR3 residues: CASNVWGGSNQPQHF. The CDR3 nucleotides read TGTGCCAGCAATGTTTGGGGGGGCAGCAATCAGCCCCAGCATTTT.